Each of the 3 T cell receptor beta chains below was sequenced from the same sample in a study of T cell changes during pregnancy in multiple sclerosis. Measured with immunoSEQ multiplex PCR; TCRdb has only the in-frame clones, and not every one. The sample lists about 61,000 clones; approximately 93% were seen once. This specimen was CD8+ T cells from peripheral blood mononuclear cells, taken in the third trimester of pregnancy. The source is a female donor with multiple sclerosis, enrolled in a pregnancy study.

The chain links TRBV4-1 to TRBJ2-6; perhaps TRBD2 as D (6 bases). The CDR3 sequence is 18 residues long. Per the germline V gene, CDR1 is MGHRA and CDR2 is YSYEKL. V was shortened by 0 bases and J by 0 bases, with 12 bases between the two germline ends. Here the CDR3 reads CASSQEGGDLSGANVLTF. For the CDR3, the DNA is TGCGCCAGCAGCCAAGAGGGGGGTGATCTCTCTGGGGCCAACGTCCTGACTTTC.

V gene TRBV12-5 combines with J gene TRBJ2-7; no definite D call. CDR1 LGHNT and CDR2 FRNRAP come from the germline V gene. With 1 base removed from V and 0 bases from J, the gap between germline ends came to 4 bases. This CDR3 is built from 13 residues. CDR3 in amino acids: CASGLAGSYEQYF. CDR3 nucleotide sequence: TGTGCTAGTGGTTTGGCCGGCTCCTACGAGCAGTACTTC.

The genes are TRBV6-4 and TRBJ2-1; 8 bases line up with TRBD2. The V gene end was trimmed by 3 bases and the J gene end by 3 bases; junction bases not matched to a gene: 4. CDR1 and CDR2 (germline): MRHNA, SNTAGT. The CDR3 contains 15 residues. CDR3 sequence: CASSEERESYNEQFF. CDR3 DNA sequence: TGTGCCAGCAGTGAAGAGCGGGAGAGCTACAATGAGCAGTTCTTC.